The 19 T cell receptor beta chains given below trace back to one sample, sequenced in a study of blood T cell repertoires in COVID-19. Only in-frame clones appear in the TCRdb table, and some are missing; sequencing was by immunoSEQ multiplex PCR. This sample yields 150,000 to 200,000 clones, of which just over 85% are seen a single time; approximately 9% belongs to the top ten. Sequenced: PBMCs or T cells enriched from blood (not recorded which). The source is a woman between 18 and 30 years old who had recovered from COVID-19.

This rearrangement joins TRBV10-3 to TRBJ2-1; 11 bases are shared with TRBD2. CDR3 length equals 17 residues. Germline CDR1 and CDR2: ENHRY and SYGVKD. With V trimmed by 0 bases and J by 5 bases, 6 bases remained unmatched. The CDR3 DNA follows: TGTGCCATCAGTGAGTCGACTGCGACTAGCGGGAACAATGAGCAGTTCTTC. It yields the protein CAISESTATSGNNEQFF.

This chain's CDR3 is CATSRDLAQDLNYGYTF. As DNA, the CDR3 is TGTGCCACCAGCAGAGACCTTGCCCAGGATCTTAACTATGGCTACACCTTC. J is TRBJ1-2 and V is TRBV15; D is unclear. The CDR3 has 17 residues. Germline V gives CDR1 LNHNV, CDR2 YYDKDF (reference sequence). V lost 0 bases to trimming and J lost 1 base, with 15 bases between them.

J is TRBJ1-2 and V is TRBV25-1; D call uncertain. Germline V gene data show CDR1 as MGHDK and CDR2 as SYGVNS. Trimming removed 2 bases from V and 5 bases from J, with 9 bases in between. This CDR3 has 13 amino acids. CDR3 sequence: CASSEGQSYGYTF. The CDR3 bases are TGTGCCAGCAGTGAAGGGCAGTCTTATGGCTACACCTTC.

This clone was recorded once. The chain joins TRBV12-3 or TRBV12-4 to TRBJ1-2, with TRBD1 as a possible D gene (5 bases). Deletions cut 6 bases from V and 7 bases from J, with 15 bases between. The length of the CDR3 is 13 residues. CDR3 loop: CASSLNNQGGYTF. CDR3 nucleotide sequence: TGTGCCAGCAGCCTGAATAACCAGGGTGGCTACACCTTC.

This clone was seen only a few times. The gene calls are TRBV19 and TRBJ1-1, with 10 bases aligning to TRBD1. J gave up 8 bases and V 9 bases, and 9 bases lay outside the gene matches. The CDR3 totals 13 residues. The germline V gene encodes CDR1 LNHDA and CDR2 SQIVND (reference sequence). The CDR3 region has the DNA TGTGCCAGCGATGACAGGGGGCTTGGGGAAGCTTTCTTT. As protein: CASDDRGLGEAFF.

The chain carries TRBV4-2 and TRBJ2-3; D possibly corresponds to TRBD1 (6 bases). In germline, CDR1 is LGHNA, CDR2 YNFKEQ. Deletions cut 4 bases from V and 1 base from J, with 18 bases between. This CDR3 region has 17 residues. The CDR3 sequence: CASSPRGEGAGTDTQYF. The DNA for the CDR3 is TGTGCCAGCAGCCCCAGGGGTGAGGGCGCCGGCACAGATACGCAGTATTTT.

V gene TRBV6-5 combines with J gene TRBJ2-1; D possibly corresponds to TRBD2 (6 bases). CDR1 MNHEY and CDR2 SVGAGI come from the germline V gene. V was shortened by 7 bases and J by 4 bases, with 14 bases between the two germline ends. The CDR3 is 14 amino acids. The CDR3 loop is CASKGRDFYNEQFF. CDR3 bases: TGTGCCAGCAAGGGCCGGGACTTTTACAATGAGCAGTTCTTC.

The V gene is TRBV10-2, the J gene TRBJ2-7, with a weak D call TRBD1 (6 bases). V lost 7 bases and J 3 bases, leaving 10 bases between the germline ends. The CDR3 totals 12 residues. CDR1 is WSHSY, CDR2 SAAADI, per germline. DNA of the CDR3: TGCGCCAGCACAGAAGGGGGCTACGAGCAGTACTTC. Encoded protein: CASTEGGYEQYF.

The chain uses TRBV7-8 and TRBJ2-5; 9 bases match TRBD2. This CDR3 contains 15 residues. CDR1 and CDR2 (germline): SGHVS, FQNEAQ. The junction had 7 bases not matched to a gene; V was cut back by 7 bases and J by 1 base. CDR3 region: CASNLAGTVQETQYF. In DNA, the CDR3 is TGTGCCAGCAACCTAGCGGGGACTGTCCAAGAGACCCAGTACTTC.

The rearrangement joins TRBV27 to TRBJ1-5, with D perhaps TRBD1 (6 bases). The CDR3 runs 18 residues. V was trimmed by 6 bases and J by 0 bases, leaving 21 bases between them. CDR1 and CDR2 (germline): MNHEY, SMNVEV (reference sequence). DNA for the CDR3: TGTGCCAGCAGCCGCAGATATCCGACAGGTTATAGCAATCAGCCCCAGCATTTT. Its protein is CASSRRYPTGYSNQPQHF.

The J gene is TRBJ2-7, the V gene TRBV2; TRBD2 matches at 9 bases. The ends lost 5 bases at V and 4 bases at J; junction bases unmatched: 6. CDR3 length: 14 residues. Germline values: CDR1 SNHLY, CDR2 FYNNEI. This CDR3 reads CASSSGGPEYEQYF. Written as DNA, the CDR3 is TGTGCCAGCAGTAGCGGGGGGCCAGAATACGAGCAGTACTTC.

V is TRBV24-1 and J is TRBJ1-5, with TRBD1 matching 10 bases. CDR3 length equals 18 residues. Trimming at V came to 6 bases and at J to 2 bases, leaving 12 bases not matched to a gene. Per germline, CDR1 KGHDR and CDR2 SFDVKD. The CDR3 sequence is CATSQSGQGSLGNQPQHF. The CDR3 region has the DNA TGTGCCACCAGTCAATCGGGACAGGGGAGTTTAGGCAATCAGCCCCAGCATTTT.

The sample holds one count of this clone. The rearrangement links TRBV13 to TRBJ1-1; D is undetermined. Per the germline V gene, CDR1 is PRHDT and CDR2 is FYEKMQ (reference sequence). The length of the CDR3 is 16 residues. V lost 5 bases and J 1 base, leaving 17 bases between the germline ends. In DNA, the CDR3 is TGTGCCAGCAGCGGCAGCCGAGGTAGATGGAACACTGAAGCTTTCTTT. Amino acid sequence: CASSGSRGRWNTEAFF.

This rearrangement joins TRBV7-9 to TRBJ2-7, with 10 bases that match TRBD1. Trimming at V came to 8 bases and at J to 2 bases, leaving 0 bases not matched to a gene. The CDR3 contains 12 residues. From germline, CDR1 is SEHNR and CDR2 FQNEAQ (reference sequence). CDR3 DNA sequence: TGTGCCAGCGGACAGGGGGCCTACGAGCAGTACTTC. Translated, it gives CASGQGAYEQYF.

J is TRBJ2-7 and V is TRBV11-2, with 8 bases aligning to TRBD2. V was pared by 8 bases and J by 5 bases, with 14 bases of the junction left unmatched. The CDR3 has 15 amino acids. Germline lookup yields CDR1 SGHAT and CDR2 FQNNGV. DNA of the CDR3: TGTGCCAGCCGTAACCCGGGGGGGCTTAACAACGAGCAGTACTTC. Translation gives CASRNPGGLNNEQYF.

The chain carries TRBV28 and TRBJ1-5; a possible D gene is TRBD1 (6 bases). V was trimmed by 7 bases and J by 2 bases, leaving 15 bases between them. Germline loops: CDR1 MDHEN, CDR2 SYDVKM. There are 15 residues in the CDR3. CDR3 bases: TGTGCCAGCACCTTAGGGGGATGGGGCAATCAGCCCCAGCATTTT. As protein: CASTLGGWGNQPQHF.

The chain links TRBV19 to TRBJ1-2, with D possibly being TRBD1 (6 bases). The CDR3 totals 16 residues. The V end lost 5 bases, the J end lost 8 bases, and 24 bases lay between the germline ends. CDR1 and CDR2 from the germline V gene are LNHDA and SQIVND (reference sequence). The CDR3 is CASSAPGQLLFVGYTF. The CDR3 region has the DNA TGTGCCAGTAGTGCCCCCGGACAGCTCCTCTTTGTGGGCTACACCTTC.

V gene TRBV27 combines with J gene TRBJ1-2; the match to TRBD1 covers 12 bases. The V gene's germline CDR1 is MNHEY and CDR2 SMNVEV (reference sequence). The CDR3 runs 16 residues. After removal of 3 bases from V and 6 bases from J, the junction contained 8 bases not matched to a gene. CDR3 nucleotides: TGTGCCAGCAGTTTCTCCGGGACAGGGGGCGCAAATGGCTACACCTTC. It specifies CASSFSGTGGANGYTF.

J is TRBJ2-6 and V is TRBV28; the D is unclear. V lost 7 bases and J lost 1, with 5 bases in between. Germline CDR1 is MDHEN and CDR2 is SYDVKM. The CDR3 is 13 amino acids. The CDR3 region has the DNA TGTGCCAGCAAAGCTTCTGGGGCCAACGTCCTGACTTTC. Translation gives CASKASGANVLTF.